This is a list of T cell receptor beta chains from one sample in a study of graft-versus-host responses after intestinal transplantation. These receptors are not linked to any known antigen. Sequencing was performed with immunoSEQ multiplex PCR; in TCRdb, only in-frame clones are kept and a portion is missing. The table includes about 130,000 clones, 85% to 95% detected once. Sequenced here: unstimulated CD4+ T cells sorted from spleen or lymph node cells, sampled before intestinal transplant. All receptors come from a human donor who received an intestinal transplant. Both conserved end residues are part of each CDR3. The order of the fields is CDR3 protein, CDR3 DNA, D gene, V gene, J gene, clone size. The D gene is left open where the match is weak. Clone size is stated in some rows and not others, as once, few, many or a class when expanded.

CDR3 protein: CASSLVLALKTLGTQYF
CDR3 DNA: TGTGCCAGCAGTTTAGTGCTCGCCTTGAAAACCTTAGGGACCCAGTACTTC
D gene: NA
V gene: TRBV28
J gene: TRBJ2-5
clone size: NA

CDR3 protein: CASSLSNWNTEAFF
CDR3 DNA: TGTGCCAGCAGCTTATCAAACTGGAACACTGAAGCTTTCTTT
D gene: NA
V gene: TRBV7-6
J gene: TRBJ1-1
clone size: NA

CDR3 protein: CASSQDWGQGALAFF
CDR3 DNA: TGTGCCAGCAGCCAAGATTGGGGGCAGGGGGCGCTTGCTTTCTTT
D gene: TRBD1
V gene: TRBV4-2
J gene: TRBJ1-1
clone size: NA

CDR3 protein: CASSGGLNSPLHF
CDR3 DNA: TGTGCCAGCAGTGGAGGGTTAAATTCACCCCTCCACTTT
D gene: NA
V gene: TRBV6-1
J gene: TRBJ1-6
clone size: NA

CDR3 protein: CASSYSLNTEAFF
CDR3 DNA: TGTGCCAGCAGTTACTCGCTGAACACTGAAGCTTTCTTT
D gene: NA
V gene: TRBV6-6
J gene: TRBJ1-1
clone size: NA

CDR3 protein: CASSYRDPSPLHF
CDR3 DNA: TGTGCCAGCAGCTACCGGGACCCATCACCCCTCCACTTT
D gene: NA
V gene: TRBV11-3
J gene: TRBJ1-6
clone size: NA

CDR3 protein: CASSLDGGETEAFF
CDR3 DNA: TGCGCCAGCAGCTTGGATGGGGGAGAGACTGAAGCTTTCTTT
D gene: NA
V gene: TRBV5-1
J gene: TRBJ1-1
clone size: once

CDR3 protein: CASSLGQGNEQYF
CDR3 DNA: TGTGCCAGCAGCTTAGGTCAGGGGAACGAGCAGTACTTC
D gene: NA
V gene: TRBV7-9
J gene: TRBJ2-7
clone size: NA

CDR3 protein: CASSLIGGGQPQHF
CDR3 DNA: TGTGCCAGCAGCTTGATTGGGGGAGGCCAGCCCCAGCATTTT
D gene: NA
V gene: TRBV5-6
J gene: TRBJ1-5
clone size: NA

CDR3 protein: CASSTGRSEQYF
CDR3 DNA: TGTGCCAGCAGCACCGGACGTAGCGAGCAGTACTTC
D gene: NA
V gene: TRBV7-9
J gene: TRBJ2-7
clone size: NA

CDR3 protein: CASSYDGTVNSPLHF
CDR3 DNA: TGTGCCAGCAGTTACGACGGGACGGTTAATTCACCCCTCCACTTT
D gene: NA
V gene: TRBV6-6
J gene: TRBJ1-6
clone size: NA

CDR3 protein: CASSQTPITPLHF
CDR3 DNA: TGTGCCAGCAGCCAAACCCCCATAACACCCCTCCACTTT
D gene: NA
V gene: TRBV5-5
J gene: TRBJ1-6
clone size: NA

CDR3 protein: CASSLLGRGEGDIQYF
CDR3 DNA: TGTGCCAGCAGTTTATTGGGGCGGGGGGAGGGTGACATTCAGTACTTC
D gene: TRBD2
V gene: TRBV27
J gene: TRBJ2-4
clone size: NA

CDR3 protein: CASSLLASSYNSPLHF
CDR3 DNA: TGTGCCAGCAGCTTACTGGCAAGCTCCTATAATTCACCCCTCCACTTT
D gene: NA
V gene: TRBV7-2
J gene: TRBJ1-6
clone size: NA

CDR3 protein: CASSSGLAYNEQFF
CDR3 DNA: TGCGCCAGCAGCTCGGGACTCGCCTACAATGAGCAGTTCTTC
D gene: NA
V gene: TRBV5-1
J gene: TRBJ2-1
clone size: NA

CDR3 protein: CSVGTGGTDTQYF
CDR3 DNA: TGCAGCGTTGGGACAGGGGGCACAGATACGCAGTATTTT
D gene: TRBD1
V gene: TRBV29-1
J gene: TRBJ2-3
clone size: NA

CDR3 protein: CSARGVYGYTF
CDR3 DNA: TGCAGTGCTAGAGGAGTCTACGGCTACACCTTC
D gene: NA
V gene: TRBV20-1
J gene: TRBJ1-2
clone size: once

CDR3 protein: CASTGGVSYEQYF
CDR3 DNA: TGTGCCAGCACTGGCGGGGTCTCCTACGAGCAGTACTTC
D gene: NA
V gene: TRBV6-1
J gene: TRBJ2-7
clone size: once

CDR3 protein: CASSPGTSAVGEQFF
CDR3 DNA: TGTGCCAGCTCACCTGGGACATCCGCGGTGGGTGAGCAGTTCTTC
D gene: NA
V gene: TRBV18
J gene: TRBJ2-1
clone size: NA

CDR3 protein: CASSDGVSSTDTQYF
CDR3 DNA: TGCGCCAGCAGCGACGGAGTCTCTAGCACAGATACGCAGTATTTT
D gene: NA
V gene: TRBV5-1
J gene: TRBJ2-3
clone size: NA

CDR3 protein: CASSSRLDVTDTQYF
CDR3 DNA: TGTGCCAGCAGCTCCCGACTGGACGTGACAGATACGCAGTATTTT
D gene: NA
V gene: TRBV11-2
J gene: TRBJ2-3
clone size: NA

CDR3 protein: CASSPPGGSGSYNEQFF
CDR3 DNA: TGTGCCAGCTCACCACCGGGAGGGTCGGGATCCTACAATGAGCAGTTCTTC
D gene: TRBD2
V gene: TRBV18
J gene: TRBJ2-1
clone size: NA

CDR3 protein: CASSLRQGGIPEAFF
CDR3 DNA: TGTGCCAGCAGCCTGAGACAGGGAGGGATCCCTGAAGCTTTCTTT
D gene: TRBD1
V gene: TRBV7-2
J gene: TRBJ1-1
clone size: NA

CDR3 protein: CASSLALLGQSTPLHF
CDR3 DNA: TGCGCCAGCAGCTTGGCCCTCTTGGGACAGAGTACACCCCTCCACTTT
D gene: TRBD1
V gene: TRBV5-1
J gene: TRBJ1-6
clone size: NA

CDR3 protein: CASSSAQETQYF
CDR3 DNA: TGTGCCAGCAGCTCCGCCCAAGAGACCCAGTACTTC
D gene: NA
V gene: TRBV7-9
J gene: TRBJ2-5
clone size: once

CDR3 protein: CASGLDHGTGRDTIYF
CDR3 DNA: TGTGCTAGTGGTTTGGACCATGGGACAGGGAGGGACACCATATATTTT
D gene: TRBD1
V gene: TRBV12-5
J gene: TRBJ1-3
clone size: NA

CDR3 protein: CASSQSSGGRTDTQYF
CDR3 DNA: TGTGCCAGCAGCCAATCTTCAGGGGGCCGCACAGATACGCAGTATTTT
D gene: TRBD1
V gene: TRBV16
J gene: TRBJ2-3
clone size: NA

CDR3 protein: CASSKTGEETQYF
CDR3 DNA: TGTGCCAGCAGCAAAACAGGGGAAGAGACCCAGTACTTC
D gene: TRBD1
V gene: TRBV11-3
J gene: TRBJ2-5
clone size: NA

CDR3 protein: CASSPQGNIQYF
CDR3 DNA: TGTGCCAGCTCACCGCAAGGAAACATTCAGTACTTC
D gene: NA
V gene: TRBV18
J gene: TRBJ2-4
clone size: NA

CDR3 protein: CAWSPGGNQPQHF
CDR3 DNA: TGTGCCTGGAGCCCCGGAGGCAATCAGCCCCAGCATTTT
D gene: NA
V gene: TRBV30
J gene: TRBJ1-5
clone size: NA

CDR3 protein: CASSQQGALGANYGYTF
CDR3 DNA: TGCGCCAGCAGCCAACAGGGGGCCCTGGGGGCTAACTATGGCTACACCTTC
D gene: TRBD1
V gene: TRBV4-1
J gene: TRBJ1-2
clone size: NA

CDR3 protein: CASRHTGELFF
CDR3 DNA: TGTGCCAGCAGACATACCGGGGAGCTGTTTTTT
D gene: NA
V gene: TRBV7-8
J gene: TRBJ2-2
clone size: NA

CDR3 protein: CASSPFDRAANEQFF
CDR3 DNA: TGCGCCAGCAGTCCCTTCGACAGGGCGGCTAATGAGCAGTTCTTC
D gene: TRBD1
V gene: TRBV4-1
J gene: TRBJ2-1
clone size: NA

CDR3 protein: CASSGDRGNYGYTF
CDR3 DNA: TGTGCCAGCAGTGGGGACAGGGGGAACTATGGCTACACCTTC
D gene: TRBD1
V gene: TRBV2
J gene: TRBJ1-2
clone size: NA

CDR3 protein: CASSQGRNTEAFF
CDR3 DNA: TGCGCCAGCAGCCAAGGCAGGAACACTGAAGCTTTCTTT
D gene: NA
V gene: TRBV4-1
J gene: TRBJ1-1
clone size: NA

CDR3 protein: CASSFLGFNQPQHF
CDR3 DNA: TGTGCCAGCAGCTTCTTAGGGTTCAATCAGCCCCAGCATTTT
D gene: NA
V gene: TRBV27
J gene: TRBJ1-5
clone size: NA

CDR3 protein: CAADLLEGTYGYTF
CDR3 DNA: TGTGCCGCGGACCTTCTGGAGGGGACCTATGGCTACACCTTC
D gene: NA
V gene: TRBV6-1
J gene: TRBJ1-2
clone size: once

CDR3 protein: CASRYPGPVYNEQFF
CDR3 DNA: TGTGCCAGCAGGTACCCCGGGCCCGTATACAATGAGCAGTTCTTC
D gene: NA
V gene: TRBV11-2
J gene: TRBJ2-1
clone size: NA

CDR3 protein: CASSPSGGREQYF
CDR3 DNA: TGTGCCAGCAGTCCTAGCGGGGGACGGGAGCAGTACTTC
D gene: TRBD2
V gene: TRBV27
J gene: TRBJ2-7
clone size: NA